This is a list of T cell receptor beta chains from one sample in a study of T cells after somatic rescue of genetic block. TCRdb's table, derived via immunoSEQ multiplex PCR, lists solely in-frame clones and lacks some. The sample has roughly 120,000 clones, about 90% seen once; the top ten hold more than 1.4%. Material for sequencing was peripheral blood mononuclear cells (PBMCs). The origin of the receptors is a woman aged 18-35 years. CDR3s include the opening cysteine and the closing phenylalanine or tryptophan. D genes are given only for firm matches. A clone size is listed for some rows: how often the clone was seen (once, few, many), or a class if it is expanded.

d_gene	v_gene	abundance	j_gene	CDR3aa	CDR3nt
-	TRBV9	-	TRBJ1-1	CASSVDRFTEAFF	TGTGCCAGCAGCGTAGACAGGTTCACTGAAGCTTTCTTT
TRBD1	TRBV9	-	TRBJ2-7	CASSVGTGDFYEQYF	TGTGCCAGCAGCGTCGGGACAGGGGACTTCTACGAGCAGTACTTC
-	TRBV15	-	TRBJ1-5	CATSRDSPLIQETQPQHF	TGTGCCACCAGCAGAGATTCCCCTTTGATACAGGAAACTCAGCCCCAGCATTTT
TRBD2	TRBV5-6	-	TRBJ2-3	CASSLVGLATDTQYF	TGTGCCAGCAGCTTGGTGGGACTAGCGACAGATACGCAGTATTTT
-	TRBV19	-	TRBJ1-5	CASSIRVGSNQPQHF	TGTGCCAGTAGTATTAGGGTGGGCTCCAATCAGCCCCAGCATTTT
-	TRBV28	few	TRBJ1-3	CASSFTGGGSGNTIYF	TGTGCCAGCAGTTTTACAGGAGGAGGATCTGGAAACACCATATATTTT
-	TRBV5-1	-	TRBJ2-7	CASSLGLYSYEQYF	TGCGCCAGCAGCTTGGGTCTATACTCCTACGAGCAGTACTTC
TRBD2	TRBV19	-	TRBJ2-3	CASTSGLASLGDTQYF	TGTGCCAGTACCTCGGGACTAGCGTCGTTAGGGGATACGCAGTATTTT
-	TRBV20-1	few	TRBJ1-4	CSASGNEKLFF	TGCAGTGCTAGCGGTAATGAAAAACTGTTTTTT
-	TRBV9	-	TRBJ1-1	CASSFFYRDTEAFF	TGTGCCAGCAGCTTTTTCTACAGGGACACTGAAGCTTTCTTT
-	TRBV7-3	few	TRBJ1-1	CASSSGHQNTEAFF	TGTGCCAGCAGCTCCGGACACCAAAACACTGAAGCTTTCTTT